This T cell receptor (beta chain) was recorded in a study of regulatory T cells in long-lasting Graves disease. The time point was: newly diagnosed GD, antithyroid drugs for less than 3 months. With RNA extracted from PBMCs as input, the TCR library was made. Points from the study as a whole: With persistent disease, TRBV28, TRBJ1-2 and TRBJ2-5 were the favored segments. Persistent patients shared more public clonotypes (over 2,500) than new patients (under 1,000).

In germline, CDR1 is MNHEY, CDR2 SVGAGI. Trimming left V 2 bases short and J 1 base short, with 12 bases between. The CDR3 length is 16 residues. Regarding this clonotype: Its antigen remains unidentified.

Construction of the TCR beta libraries employed iRepertoire HTBI primers in conjunction with Arm-PCR of CDR3 regions. TCRdb processed the multiplex PCR reads anew with MiXCR; each CDR3 protein has one entry. Among hundreds of thousands of distinct CDR3 sequences listed, approximately 13% were seen once. A further study also used this sample, focusing on T cells in Graves' hyperthyroidism and ophthalmopathy.

The sequence was obtained from a man aged 25 to 40 with Graves disease. The sample in question was peripheral blood mononuclear cells (PBMCs), obtained at new diagnosis, from a patient treated with antithyroid drugs. The chain uses TRBV6-5 and TRBJ2-1; D may correspond to TRBD1 or TRBD2 (5 bases each). For the CDR3, the DNA is TGTGCCAGCAGTTACCGGGGACCGGGTTCCTACAATGAGCAGTTCTTC. Encoded protein: CASSYRGPGSYNEQFF.